The clone carrying this TCR beta chain was seen ten or more times. There are 20 residues in the CDR3. In germline, CDR1 is MGHRA, CDR2 YSYEKL. After removal of 4 bases from V and 4 bases from J, the junction contained 16 bases not matched to a gene. TCRdb re-derived calls from the 5' RACE reads in MiXCR, one entry per CDR3 protein. The table lists over 55,000 distinct CDR3 sequences, roughly 30% of them singletons. This sequence joins TRBV4-1 and TRBJ2-3; 14 nucleotides agree with TRBD2. The sample taken for sequencing was tumor-infiltrating naive CD4+ T cells sorted from the breast tumor. Subset of the sample: naive CD4+ T cells, CD4+CD45RA+CD25-. The sequence derives from a female donor with breast cancer. The CDR3 reads CASSLRLAGGHRSFADTQYF. The CDR3 DNA sequence: TGCGCCAGCAGCCTAAGACTAGCGGGAGGGCATCGATCCTTTGCAGATACGCAGTATTTT.